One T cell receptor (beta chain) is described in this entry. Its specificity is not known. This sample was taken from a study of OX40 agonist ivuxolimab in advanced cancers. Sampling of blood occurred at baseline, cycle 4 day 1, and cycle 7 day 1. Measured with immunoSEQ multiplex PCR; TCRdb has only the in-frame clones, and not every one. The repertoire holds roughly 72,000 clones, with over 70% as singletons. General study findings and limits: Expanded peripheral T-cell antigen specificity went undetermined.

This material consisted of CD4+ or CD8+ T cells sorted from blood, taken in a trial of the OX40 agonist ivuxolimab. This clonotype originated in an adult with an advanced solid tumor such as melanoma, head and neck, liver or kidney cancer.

CDR3 in amino acids: CASSQSPVEGTEAFF. DNA of the CDR3: TGCGCCAGCAGCCAGAGCCCGGTGGAAGGAACTGAAGCTTTCTTT. The V and J genes are TRBV4-1 and TRBJ1-1; D not resolved. Between the trimmed V and J ends, which lost 3 bases and 5 bases, there was a span of 16 bases. This CDR3 is built from 15 residues. The V gene's germline CDR1 is MGHRA and CDR2 YSYEKL.